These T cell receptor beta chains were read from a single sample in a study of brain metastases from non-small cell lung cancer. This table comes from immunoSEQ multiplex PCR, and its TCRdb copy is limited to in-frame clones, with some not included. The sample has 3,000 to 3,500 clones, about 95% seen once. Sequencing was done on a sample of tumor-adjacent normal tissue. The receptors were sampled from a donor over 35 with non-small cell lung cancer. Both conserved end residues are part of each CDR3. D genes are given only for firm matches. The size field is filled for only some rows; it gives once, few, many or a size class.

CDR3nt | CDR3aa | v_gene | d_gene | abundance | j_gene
TGTGCCAGCAGTTTAGGGGGACAGGGGGGTTGGCCCCAGCATTTT | CASSLGGQGGWPQHF | TRBV28 | TRBD1 | . | TRBJ1-5
TGTGCCAGCAGCCTCCGACAGGGGACCTACGAGCAGTACTTC | CASSLRQGTYEQYF | TRBV7-2 | TRBD1 | few | TRBJ2-7
TGTGCCATCAGTGATGCTAGCGGGGGAACAGATACGCAGTATTTT | CAISDASGGTDTQYF | TRBV10-3 | TRBD2 | . | TRBJ2-3
TGTGCTAGCAGCCACAGGAACACTGAAGCTTTCTTT | CASSHRNTEAFF | TRBV3-1/TRBV3-2 | . | . | TRBJ1-1
TGTGCCAGCAGCCCCCGGAGACAGGGGGCGGGCGGCTACACCTTC | CASSPRRQGAGGYTF | TRBV7-2 | TRBD1 | . | TRBJ1-2
TGTGCCAGTAGTACCTACGGGACTATTCCCGGGGAGCTGTTTTTT | CASSTYGTIPGELFF | TRBV19 | TRBD2 | . | TRBJ2-2
TGTGCCAGCAGTTACTACATGAACACTGAAGTTTTCTTT | CASSYYMNTEVFF | TRBV6-5 | . | . | TRBJ1-1
TGCAGCGTTGATCAGGAGGTAGAGACCCAGTACTTC | CSVDQEVETQYF | TRBV29-1 | . | . | TRBJ2-5
TGTGCCAGCAGCACCAGGACAGGGGTTCCATACGAGCAGTACTTC | CASSTRTGVPYEQYF | TRBV7-2 | TRBD1 | . | TRBJ2-7
TGCAGCGTTAGGGACAGTTATAATTCACCCCTTCACTTT | CSVRDSYNSPLHF | TRBV29-1 | TRBD1 | . | TRBJ1-6
TGCGCCAGCAGCTTTGACCAAGAGACCCAGTACTTC | CASSFDQETQYF | TRBV5-1 | . | . | TRBJ2-5
TGTGCCAGTAGTAACTCATACAATTCGGGGGCCAACGTCCTGACTTTC | CASSNSYNSGANVLTF | TRBV19 | . | once | TRBJ2-6
TGTGCCAGCAGCGGCGGGAGGGAGCAGTTCTTC | CASSGGREQFF | TRBV9 | TRBD2 | . | TRBJ2-1
TGTGCCAGCAGTTACCTGATCAATGAGCAGTTCTTC | CASSYLINEQFF | TRBV6-2/TRBV6-3 | . | . | TRBJ2-1
TGCGCCAGCAGCGCCAGGGACACCGGGGAGCTGTTTTTT | CASSARDTGELFF | TRBV5-1 | . | . | TRBJ2-2
TGTGCCAGTAGTATAGTAGGCCGGGAGAGCGAGCAGTACTTC | CASSIVGRESEQYF | TRBV19 | . | . | TRBJ2-7
TGTGCCAGCAGTTTAGGGGCCCCCTCTTACCGAGGGGATCGCACAGATACGCAGTATTTT | CASSLGAPSYRGDRTDTQYF | TRBV27 | . | . | TRBJ2-3
TGTGCCAGCAGCGCCCGGCTGGGGGCTACCACCGGGGAGCTGTTTTTT | CASSARLGATTGELFF | TRBV5-4 | . | . | TRBJ2-2
TGTGCCAGCAGCCGGGACTCTATCCCAGATACGCAGTATTTT | CASSRDSIPDTQYF | TRBV7-9 | . | . | TRBJ2-3
TGTGCCAGCAGTGAGACTAGCGGGAGCCGCAATGAGCAGTTCTTC | CASSETSGSRNEQFF | TRBV28 | TRBD2 | . | TRBJ2-1
TGCGCCAGCAGCTTGACCCCGGGACTAGCGGGAGAAAACCTGGGCGGGGAGCTGTTTTTT | CASSLTPGLAGENLGGELFF | TRBV5-1 | TRBD2 | once | TRBJ2-2
TGTGCTAGCAGCTTAGGCGGGGGGCCACAAGAGACCCAGTACTTC | CASSLGGGPQETQYF | TRBV7-7 | TRBD2 | once | TRBJ2-5
TGTGCCTGGGGTACCTGGACTGAAGCTTTCTTT | CAWGTWTEAFF | TRBV30 | . | . | TRBJ1-1
TGTGCCAGCAGTGAAGCCTGGGAGTCTGTGAACACTGAAGCTTTCTTT | CASSEAWESVNTEAFF | TRBV6-1 | . | . | TRBJ1-1
TGTGCCAGCAGCGCTTTAGCGGGAGGGTACAATGAGCAGTTCTTC | CASSALAGGYNEQFF | TRBV6-4 | TRBD2 | . | TRBJ2-1
TGTGCCACCAGCAGAGGAGCGGACAGCGCCATCAATGAGCAGTTCTTC | CATSRGADSAINEQFF | TRBV15 | . | . | TRBJ2-1
TGTGCCAGCAGCTTCTTGGGTCCTCACGAGCAGTACTTC | CASSFLGPHEQYF | TRBV7-2 | . | few | TRBJ2-7
TGCGCCAGCAGCTTGCCGGGCAGACAAGAGACCCAGTACTTC | CASSLPGRQETQYF | TRBV5-1 | . | . | TRBJ2-5
TGTGCCAGCAGTCCAGTAGCGGGAGGGCCCACCGGGGAGCTGTTTTTT | CASSPVAGGPTGELFF | TRBV27 | TRBD2 | once | TRBJ2-2
TGTGCCAGCTCGTGGGACAGGAACACCGGGGAGCTGTTTTTT | CASSWDRNTGELFF | TRBV18 | TRBD1 | once | TRBJ2-2
TGCGCCAGCAGCCAAGAGGTTAGCTACGAGCAGTACTTC | CASSQEVSYEQYF | TRBV4-1 | . | . | TRBJ2-7
TGTGCCAGTAGTTACTCGAATGCAGGCTATGGCTACACCTTC | CASSYSNAGYGYTF | TRBV6-5 | . | . | TRBJ1-2
TGTGCCAGTAGTATGAGAGTAGCGGGCGGGAGCACCGGGGAGCTGTTTTTT | CASSMRVAGGSTGELFF | TRBV19 | TRBD2 | . | TRBJ2-2
TGTGCCAGCAGCTTGGACATCTCCACCCTCCACTTT | CASSLDISTLHF | TRBV5-4 | . | . | TRBJ1-6
TGTGCCAGCAGCCAACCCAGGGGGCCAGAGACCCAGTACTTC | CASSQPRGPETQYF | TRBV14 | TRBD1 | . | TRBJ2-5
TGCGCCAGCAGCCAAGATGGCCCCGGTAGCACAGATACGCAGTATTTT | CASSQDGPGSTDTQYF | TRBV4-3 | . | . | TRBJ2-3
TGTGCCAGCAGCGCCCCGAGGAAGGGGTCCTACAATGAGCAGTTCTTC | CASSAPRKGSYNEQFF | TRBV9 | . | once | TRBJ2-1
TGTGCCAGCAGCGCGATGGATTGGGACACTGAAGCTTTCTTT | CASSAMDWDTEAFF | TRBV7-9 | . | . | TRBJ1-1
TGTGCCAGCAGCCAAGACAGGTTGAACACTGAAGCTTTCTTT | CASSQDRLNTEAFF | TRBV3-1/TRBV3-2 | . | . | TRBJ1-1
TGTGCCAGTACCCCGGCGGGAGGAAGCTCCTACGAGCAGTACTTC | CASTPAGGSSYEQYF | TRBV19 | TRBD2 | . | TRBJ2-7
TGTGCCAGCAGCCCCGAGGGGGGAAACATTCAGTACTTC | CASSPEGGNIQYF | TRBV7-3 | . | . | TRBJ2-4
TGTGCCAGCAGCTTACGGACCAGAGAGACCCAGTACTTC | CASSLRTRETQYF | TRBV7-6 | . | . | TRBJ2-5
TGCGCCAGCAGCTTTACCGGGACTCAGGGGGATACGCAGTATTTT | CASSFTGTQGDTQYF | TRBV5-1 | . | . | TRBJ2-3
TGTGCCAGCACCCCCCTAACGGCCCCACAAGAGACCCAGTACTTC | CASTPLTAPQETQYF | TRBV7-6 | . | . | TRBJ2-5
TGTGCCAGCAGTGAAGCAGAGGAGGGGTATGGCTACACCTTC | CASSEAEEGYGYTF | TRBV2 | . | once | TRBJ1-2
TGTGCCAGCAGATACAGGGCGGGCTACACCTTC | CASRYRAGYTF | TRBV5-6 | . | . | TRBJ1-2
TGTGCCAGCAGCTTGACTAGCGCTAGTATAGATATGCAGTATTTT | CASSLTSASIDMQYF | TRBV5-6 | TRBD2 | . | TRBJ2-3
TGTGCCAGCAGCTTAGATGGCAGGCGCTCCTATGGCTACACCTTC | CASSLDGRRSYGYTF | TRBV7-2 | . | . | TRBJ1-2
TGTGCCAGCAGCCCTCAGCGGGGGCCGGGGGAGACCCAGTACTTC | CASSPQRGPGETQYF | TRBV7-2 | TRBD2 | . | TRBJ2-5
TGTGCCAGCTCACCAGCGACAGGGGGAACCGGGGAGCTGTTTTTT | CASSPATGGTGELFF | TRBV18 | TRBD1 | . | TRBJ2-2